Listed below are T cell receptor beta chains from one sample, sequenced in a study of cytomegalovirus exposure and HLA in healthy donors. Generated by immunoSEQ multiplex PCR, the TCRdb table keeps only in-frame clones and is missing some. The sample holds some 120,000 clones, around 85% seen once. The source material was PBMCs. Every receptor here comes from a woman in her 30s in good health and CMV-seronegative. Both conserved end residues are trimmed from each CDR3. Fields, in order: J gene, V gene, D gene, CDR3 protein. A D gene is named only where the DNA matches it firmly.

TRBJ1-6,TRBV6-1,.,ASGSLSYNSPLH
TRBJ2-7,TRBV19,.,ASSMDRPVPGEQY
TRBJ2-7,TRBV19,TRBD1,ASSMGQGVTEQY
TRBJ2-7,TRBV7-2,TRBD1,ASSPGQGRTYEQY
TRBJ2-5,TRBV4-1,TRBD1,ASSQDRGTGPEDQY
TRBJ2-2,TRBV19,.,ASRLWTTNTGELF
TRBJ2-7,TRBV18,TRBD2,ASSPYRGGGRSYEQY
TRBJ2-1,TRBV30,.,AWRPGRGSSYNEQF
TRBJ1-5,TRBV6-1,.,ASSGQTDSNQPQH
TRBJ2-7,TRBV19,.,ASSISGSSYEQY
TRBJ2-5,TRBV7-9,TRBD1,ASSSYRGEETQY
TRBJ1-3,TRBV16,.,ASSQGTGSGNTIY
TRBJ2-5,TRBV7-6,.,ASSYRGREGVQETQY
TRBJ1-5,TRBV28,.,ASTFFVGGDQPQH
TRBJ2-7,TRBV5-1,.,ASSLEFGDKQSLC
TRBJ2-1,TRBV12-5,TRBD1,ASGLGDRQLYNEQF
TRBJ2-7,TRBV11-2,TRBD2,ASSPLGSGGYEQY